The clone carrying this TCR beta chain has just one count. Its specificity is not known. As to treatment: oral pan-JAK inhibitor, 5-10 mg twice daily. Patients with alopecia areata provided lesional scalp punch biopsies as well as peripheral blood. In each case, RNA was isolated and then reverse transcribed into cDNA as the sequencing template. Measured with immunoSEQ multiplex PCR; TCRdb has only the in-frame clones, and not every one. The data hold a few hundred thousand clones, with 35% to 40% observed a single time. The data stem from a study of CD8+ T cells in alopecia areata. Study overall: Tofacitinib administration to treated patients was oral, at 5 to 10 mg twice daily. Whole-study results and caveats: Tofacitinib yielded significantly lower scalp clonality and fewer expanded CD8+ clones among the top 100. Scalp and blood samples kept many expanded lesional clones throughout tofacitinib.

CDR1 is SGHAT, CDR2 FQNNGV, per germline. V was clipped by 2 bases and J by 2 bases, with 11 bases between them. This CDR3 contains 15 residues. This receptor was obtained from a human donor with alopecia areata. V usage is TRBV11-2 and J usage is TRBJ2-3; the D call may be TRBD1 or TRBD2 (5 bases each). This material consisted of CD4+ T cells sorted from blood, taken between weeks 30 and 35, from a patient treated with tofacitinib. The CDR3, as DNA: TGTGCCAGCAGCTTACCCGGGGCATTCACAGATACGCAGTATTTT. Translating gives CASSLPGAFTDTQYF.